A selection of T cell receptor beta chains follows, all from one sample in a study of cytomegalovirus exposure and HLA in healthy donors. TCRdb keeps only in-frame clones here, not all; method: immunoSEQ multiplex PCR. The sample has almost 200,000 clones, roughly 85% seen once; the top ten hold approximately 4.7%. The source material was PBMCs. The receptors come from a woman aged 25 to 45 in good health and CMV-seropositive. CDR3s include the opening cysteine and the closing phenylalanine or tryptophan. A D gene is named only where the DNA matches it firmly.

15 | TRBJ1-2 | TRBV6-5 | TRBD1 | CASSYSSQGAYGYTF
14 | TRBJ2-7 | TRBV6-1 | TRBD1 | CASITKGGPYEQYF
13 | TRBJ1-4 | TRBV9 | NA | CASSAALDRKLFF
15 | TRBJ2-2 | TRBV29-1 | TRBD1 | CSVFPLGDSTGELFF
15 | TRBJ2-1 | TRBV27 | TRBD2 | CASSLVASGETEQFF
13 | TRBJ2-2 | TRBV29-1 | NA | CSVRTVNKGELFF
16 | TRBJ1-2 | TRBV7-2 | TRBD1 | CASSLSQGAYGYGYTF
15 | TRBJ1-2 | TRBV19 | TRBD1 | CASSGGTVPYYGYTF
17 | TRBJ2-2 | TRBV5-1 | TRBD1 | CASSSGQGSTNTGELFF
15 | TRBJ2-2 | TRBV4-1 | NA | CASSQAEGHPGELFF
15 | TRBJ2-3 | TRBV7-8 | TRBD2 | CASNRLAGRSDTQYF
13 | TRBJ2-1 | TRBV2 | NA | CASDRDTKNEQFF
18 | TRBJ2-3 | TRBV4-1 | TRBD2 | CASSQGLAGGPSTDTQYF
15 | TRBJ1-2 | TRBV6-1 | NA | CASRTGPDSNYGYTF
17 | TRBJ2-1 | TRBV2 | TRBD2 | CASSPGGGTSSYNEQFF
13 | TRBJ2-7 | TRBV27 | NA | CASSWRGPYEQYF
15 | TRBJ2-5 | TRBV6-6 | TRBD1 | CASRGDSFTGETQYF
17 | TRBJ2-2 | TRBV7-2 | NA | CASSSRRVLLGTGELFF
14 | TRBJ2-1 | TRBV5-1 | TRBD1 | CASSPGQGDNEQFF
13 | TRBJ1-1 | TRBV5-4 | NA | CASSFSLEEVAFF
12 | TRBJ1-2 | TRBV6-5 | NA | CASSEGYYGYTF
14 | TRBJ2-5 | TRBV9 | TRBD1 | CASSVTGVLETQYF
15 | TRBJ2-7 | TRBV11-3 | TRBD1 | CASSRQGQSSYEQYF
15 | TRBJ1-2 | TRBV10-3 | NA | CAISEGTSGRGGYTF
15 | TRBJ2-7 | TRBV27 | TRBD2 | CASSKLGGRGYEQYF
15 | TRBJ1-1 | TRBV7-9 | NA | CASSLGGGMNTEAFF
12 | TRBJ2-7 | TRBV10-3 | TRBD1 | CAIGQGFDEQYF
15 | TRBJ2-7 | TRBV7-2 | TRBD1 | CASSSSGTGTYEQYF
12 | TRBJ2-1 | TRBV6-1 | NA | CASSDNFNEQFF
13 | TRBJ1-1 | TRBV29-1 | NA | CSVIYGGNTEAFF
16 | TRBJ1-1 | TRBV5-1 | NA | CASSLDGSLLGTEAFF
14 | TRBJ1-5 | TRBV6-5 | TRBD1 | CASSFDRGNQPQHF
16 | TRBJ1-1 | TRBV7-9 | TRBD1 | CSSQGTGGGGNTEAFF
15 | TRBJ2-7 | TRBV9 | TRBD1 | CASSVAGTGGYEQYF
13 | TRBJ2-3 | TRBV7-9 | NA | CASSLAPRDTQYF